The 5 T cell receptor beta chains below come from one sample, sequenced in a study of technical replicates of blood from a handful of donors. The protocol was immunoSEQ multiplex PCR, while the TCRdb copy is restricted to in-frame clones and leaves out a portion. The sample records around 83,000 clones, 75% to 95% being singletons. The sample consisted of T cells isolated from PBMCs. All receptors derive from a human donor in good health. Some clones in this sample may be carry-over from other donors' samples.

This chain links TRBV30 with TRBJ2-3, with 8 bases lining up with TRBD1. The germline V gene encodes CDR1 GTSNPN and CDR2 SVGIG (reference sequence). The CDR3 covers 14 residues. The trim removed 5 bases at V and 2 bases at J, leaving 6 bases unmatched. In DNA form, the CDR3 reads TGTGCCTGGGCCCGGGGACAGGCCACAGATACGCAGTATTTT. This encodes CAWARGQATDTQYF.

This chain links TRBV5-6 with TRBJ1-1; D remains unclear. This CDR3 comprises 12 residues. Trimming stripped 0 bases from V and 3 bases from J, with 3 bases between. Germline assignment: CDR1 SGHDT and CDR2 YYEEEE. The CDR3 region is CASSLADTEAFF. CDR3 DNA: TGTGCCAGCAGCTTGGCGGACACTGAAGCTTTCTTT.

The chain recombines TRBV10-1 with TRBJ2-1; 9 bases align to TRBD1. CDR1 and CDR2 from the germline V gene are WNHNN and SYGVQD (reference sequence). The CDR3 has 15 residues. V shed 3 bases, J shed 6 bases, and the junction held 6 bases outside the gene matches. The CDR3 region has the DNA TGCGCCAGCAGTGATGGGGGACAGGGAATCAATGAGCAGTTCTTC. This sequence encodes CASSDGGQGINEQFF.

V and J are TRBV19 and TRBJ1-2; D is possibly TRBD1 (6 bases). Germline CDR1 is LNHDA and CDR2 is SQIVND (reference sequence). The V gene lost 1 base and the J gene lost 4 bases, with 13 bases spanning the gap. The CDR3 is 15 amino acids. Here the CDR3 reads CASSIVPGAAYGYTF. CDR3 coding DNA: TGTGCCAGTAGTATAGTACCAGGGGCAGCCTATGGCTACACCTTC.

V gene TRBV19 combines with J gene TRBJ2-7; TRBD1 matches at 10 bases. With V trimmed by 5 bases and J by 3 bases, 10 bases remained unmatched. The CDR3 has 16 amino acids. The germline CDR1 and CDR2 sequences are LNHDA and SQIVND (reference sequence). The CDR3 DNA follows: TGTGCCAGTAGTGCATTACCGGGACAGGGGCGCTACGAGCAGTACTTC. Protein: CASSALPGQGRYEQYF. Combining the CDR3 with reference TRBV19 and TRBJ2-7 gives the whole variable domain DGGITQSPKYLFRKEGQNVTLSCEQNLNHDAMYWYRQDPGQGLRLIYYSQIVNDFQKGDIAEGYSVSREKKESFPLTVTSAQKNPTAFYLCASSALPGQGRYEQYFGPGTRLTVT.